This T cell receptor (beta chain) was profiled in a study of control samples from healthy donors and cancer patients. Trimming removed 1 base from V and 0 bases from J, with 13 bases in between. CDR1 and CDR2 (germline): GTSNPN, SVGIG (reference sequence). CDR3 length: 15 amino acids. This clone was observed a few times. TCRdb's table, derived via immunoSEQ multiplex PCR, lists solely in-frame clones and lacks some. The sample records about 110,000 clones, about 80% being singletons. This clonotype was sampled from a man aged 18 to 30 in good health. V is TRBV30 and J is TRBJ2-7, with D possibly TRBD2 on 6 matching bases. Sample: blood. The CDR3, as DNA: TGTGCCTGGAGTGAGGGACTTATGAGCTCCTACGAGCAGTACTTC. Protein: CAWSEGLMSSYEQYF.